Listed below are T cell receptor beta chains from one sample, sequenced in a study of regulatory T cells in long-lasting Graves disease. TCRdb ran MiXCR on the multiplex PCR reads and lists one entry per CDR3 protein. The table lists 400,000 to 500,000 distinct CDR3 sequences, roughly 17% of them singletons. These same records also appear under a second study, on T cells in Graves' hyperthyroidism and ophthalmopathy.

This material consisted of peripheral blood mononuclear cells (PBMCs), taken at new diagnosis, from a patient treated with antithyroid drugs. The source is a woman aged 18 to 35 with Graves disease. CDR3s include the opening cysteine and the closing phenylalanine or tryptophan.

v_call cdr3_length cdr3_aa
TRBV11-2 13 CASSLAPSVEAFF
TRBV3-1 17 CASSHLLSGPNTGELFF
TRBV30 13 CAWLTGDFYGYTF
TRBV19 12 CASSTEGYGYTF
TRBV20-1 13 CSWAKGSNQPQHF
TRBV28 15 CASSFGLAGLNEQSF
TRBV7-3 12 CASSHTEGEQFF
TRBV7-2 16 CASSPGLADYTDTQYF
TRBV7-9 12 CASSPGSREQYF
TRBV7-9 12 CASSLTLNEQYF
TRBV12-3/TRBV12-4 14 CASSLRGTNEKLFF
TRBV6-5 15 CASSFGQGSNQPQHF
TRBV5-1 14 CASSFQGTTDTQYF
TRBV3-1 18 CASSQVQKGGSFRNEQFF
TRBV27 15 CASRPGLAVSYEQYF